The clone carrying this TCR beta chain was seen only once. The antigen is undetermined. Thawed PBMCs were FACS-sorted into unstimulated CD4+CD25+CD127- regulatory T cells, CD4+CD25- non-regulatory cells, CD4 and CD8 cells. The source of the sample is a study of Tregs in tolerant kidney transplant recipients. Findings and limits, study-wide: Biological reproducibility was not directly addressed in this study. The most relevant donor-specific Treg TCRbeta repertoire apparently came from expansion with activated donor B cells.

Produced via immunoSEQ multiplex PCR; TCRdb's table is partial and in-frame only. The sample lists about 240,000 clones; about 80% were seen once. What was sequenced was CD4+ T cells from blood. The TCR was taken from a human donor in good health.

CDR3 coding DNA: TGTGCCAGCAGGCAGAGGGCCACCCTTTACAATGAGCAGTTCTTC. It specifies CASRQRATLYNEQFF. V usage is TRBV7-9 and J usage is TRBJ2-1, with a possible D match to TRBD2 (5 bases). The germline V and J ends were trimmed by 6 bases and 4 bases, with 16 bases remaining between them. Germline V gives CDR1 SEHNR, CDR2 FQNEAQ (reference sequence). The CDR3 contains 15 residues.